Listed below are T cell receptor beta chains from one sample, sequenced in a study of blood T cell repertoires in COVID-19. TCRdb's copy holds only in-frame clones and misses some; the assay was immunoSEQ multiplex PCR. The table records fewer than 85,000 clones, roughly 89% of them present only once. The sample was peripheral blood. These receptors originate from a man aged 45-65 years with active COVID-19. The CDR3 runs from the conserved cysteine through the conserved F or W. D genes are given only for firm matches. Clone size is stated in some rows and not others, as once, few, many or a class when expanded.

V gene	clone size	D gene	J gene	CDR3 protein	CDR3 DNA
TRBV2	-	TRBD1	TRBJ1-4	CASSEAGGNRGEKLFF	TGTGCCAGCAGTGAAGCCGGAGGTAACAGGGGTGAAAAACTGTTTTTT
TRBV5-1	-	-	TRBJ2-5	CASSPLGSQYQETQYF	TGCGCCAGCAGCCCGTTGGGCAGCCAGTACCAAGAGACCCAGTACTTC
TRBV20-1	-	-	TRBJ2-5	CSAIEWGGRETQYF	TGCAGTGCTATTGAGTGGGGGGGCCGTGAGACCCAGTACTTC
TRBV27	-	-	TRBJ1-5	CASSPTAYQPQHF	TGTGCCAGCAGCCCTACAGCTTATCAGCCCCAGCATTTT
TRBV12-3/TRBV12-4	-	TRBD1	TRBJ1-2	CASRQGRNYGYTF	TGTGCCAGCAGACAGGGGCGGAACTATGGCTACACCTTC
TRBV28	-	-	TRBJ1-4	CASSQRMGKLFF	TGTGCCAGCAGCCAGCGGATGGGAAAACTGTTTTTT
TRBV27	few	-	TRBJ1-4	CASSSPNEKLFF	TGTGCCAGCAGTTCCCCAAATGAAAAACTGTTTTTT
TRBV30	-	-	TRBJ2-3	CAWSLAPDTQYF	TGTGCCTGGAGTCTAGCCCCAGATACGCAGTATTTT
TRBV28	-	TRBD2	TRBJ2-7	CASSPWGGGYEQYF	TGTGCCAGCAGCCCGTGGGGGGGTGGCTACGAGCAGTACTTC
TRBV28	-	-	TRBJ2-3	CASSSFTYTQYF	TGTGCCAGCAGTTCGTTCACATATACGCAGTATTTT
TRBV25-1	-	TRBD2	TRBJ2-3	CASSERTSGGGDTQYF	TGTGCCAGCAGTGAACGGACTAGCGGGGGGGGAGATACGCAGTATTTT
TRBV28	-	-	TRBJ1-5	CASTGGGSNQPQHF	TGTGCCAGCACCGGTGGTGGTTCCAATCAGCCCCAGCATTTT
TRBV18	-	TRBD1	TRBJ1-1	CASSPDRARRAFF	TGTGCCAGCTCACCCGACAGGGCCCGCAGGGCTTTCTTT
TRBV5-1	-	-	TRBJ1-6	CASSPQPGGDSPLHF	TGCGCCAGCAGCCCACAGCCCGGGGGGGATTCACCCCTCCACTTT
TRBV6-2/TRBV6-3	-	TRBD2	TRBJ2-1	CASSRSGGAWNEQFF	TGTGCCAGCAGTAGAAGCGGGGGGGCTTGGAATGAGCAGTTCTTC
TRBV29-1	-	-	TRBJ2-7	CSVGGRLNYEQYF	TGCAGCGTCGGCGGGCGGCTTAACTACGAGCAGTACTTC
TRBV12-5	-	-	TRBJ2-6	CASGPTRSSGANVLTF	TGTGCTAGTGGCCCCACCCGGAGCTCTGGGGCCAACGTCCTGACTTTC
TRBV9	-	-	TRBJ2-2	CASSVGTPPGELFF	TGTGCCAGCAGCGTCGGGACACCCCCCGGGGAGCTGTTTTTT
TRBV18	-	TRBD1	TRBJ1-2	CASSPFGPGQETYGYTF	TGTGCCAGCTCACCATTTGGGCCGGGACAGGAAACTTATGGCTACACCTTC
TRBV18	-	TRBD1	TRBJ2-2	CASSQAGGSRTGELFF	TGTGCCAGCTCACAGGCAGGGGGCTCCCGCACCGGGGAGCTGTTTTTT
TRBV3-1/TRBV3-2	-	TRBD1	TRBJ1-2	CASSQDGEGANYGYTF	TGTGCCAGCAGCCAAGACGGCGAGGGGGCGAACTATGGCTACACCTTC
TRBV21-1	-	-	TRBJ2-5	CASSKGGETQYF	TGTGCCAGCAGCAAAGGAGGAGAGACCCAGTACTTC